The 23 T cell receptor beta chains presented below share a single source sample, sequenced in a study of CD8 T cells in ankylosing spondylitis. The study, taken as a whole, reports: A TCR beta motif made of roughly eight highly homologous variants seemed typical of ankylosing spondylitis blood.

These TCRs' antigens remain unknown. TCRdb redid the calling of the 5' RACE reads with MiXCR, one entry per CDR3 protein. The sample shows under 250,000 distinct CDR3 sequences, 7% to 8% of them seen only once. Material for sequencing was blood, either unsorted or a sorted T cell fraction (not recorded which). The receptors shown here come from a male donor with ankylosing spondylitis.

Many counts were recorded for this clonotype. The V gene is TRBV11-2, the J gene TRBJ2-7; D unresolved. Germline V CDR1 and CDR2: SGHAT, FQNNGV. The CDR3 is made up of 15 amino acids. V gave up 0 bases and J gave up 2 bases, with 11 bases separating them. The CDR3 protein is CASSLDPASAYEQYF. The CDR3 nucleotides are TGTGCCAGCAGCTTAGATCCGGCGTCAGCCTACGAGCAGTACTTC. Filled out from reference TRBV11-2 and TRBJ2-7, the complete variable domain reads EAGVAQSPRYKIIEKRQSVAFWCNPISGHATLYWYQQILGQGPKLLIQFQNNGVVDDSQLPKDRFSAERLKGVDSTLKIQPAKLEDSAVYLCASSLDPASAYEQYFGPGTRLTVT.

The chain joins TRBV7-9 to TRBJ2-7; 9 bases fit TRBD1. Germline loops: CDR1 SEHNR, CDR2 FQNEAQ (reference sequence). After removal of 8 bases from V and 7 bases from J, the junction contained 9 bases not matched to a gene. The CDR3 is made up of 13 amino acids. The CDR3 DNA is TGTGCCAGCGCCTTACAGGGGGCGGGGGAGCAGTACTTC. Translated: CASALQGAGEQYF.

This clonotype was detected many times. The chain is built from TRBV20-1 and TRBJ2-1; 11 positions match TRBD2. CDR3 length: 16 amino acids. V lost 0 bases, J lost 7 bases, and 8 bases stayed unmatched. CDR1 is DFQATT, CDR2 SNEGSKA, per germline (reference sequence). The CDR3 DNA follows: TGCAGTGCTAGAGATGTCGGGCCTAGCGGGAGGAATGAGCAGTTCTTC. This sequence encodes CSARDVGPSGRNEQFF.

This clonotype was counted at least ten times. The gene calls are TRBV5-1 and TRBJ2-7; the match to TRBD1 covers 9 bases. Germline V CDR1 and CDR2: SGHRS, YFSETQ. After removal of 4 bases from V and 2 bases from J, the junction contained 7 bases not matched to a gene. This CDR3 has 15 residues. The CDR3 loop reads CASSMGQGRAYEQYF. Written as DNA, the CDR3 is TGCGCCAGCAGCATGGGACAGGGTCGTGCCTACGAGCAGTACTTC.

The chain couples TRBV11-2 to TRBJ1-1, with unresolved D. The CDR3 spans 21 residues. V was clipped by 5 bases and J by 1 base, with 32 bases between them. CDR1 and CDR2 (germline): SGHAT, FQNNGV. DNA of the CDR3: TGTGCCAGCAGCCTTTTTACCACCGTTCCTAGATCCGACTTACCGAACACTGAAGCTTTCTTT. Translating it yields CASSLFTTVPRSDLPNTEAFF.

This clonotype was observed many times. The chain carries TRBV20-1 and TRBJ1-2; D is ambiguous. Trimming removed 3 bases from V and 5 bases from J, with 4 bases in between. Germline V gene data show CDR1 as DFQATT and CDR2 as SNEGSKA (reference sequence). The CDR3 consists of 10 residues. The CDR3: CSARYYGYTF. Here the CDR3 DNA reads TGCAGTGCTAGGTATTATGGCTACACCTTC.

This clonotype was seen more than once but under ten times. The chain uses TRBV6-1 and TRBJ1-2; D possibly corresponds to TRBD1 (6 bases). Germline V gene sequence: CDR1 MNHNS, CDR2 SASEGT. The CDR3 is made up of 14 amino acids. V lost 5 bases to trimming and J lost 5 bases, with 15 bases between them. CDR3 DNA sequence: TGTGCCAGCAGTAATAATCAGGGGCTTTATGGCTACACCTTC. Amino acids: CASSNNQGLYGYTF.

This clonotype was observed at least ten times. The J gene is TRBJ1-1, the V gene TRBV5-1; D is ambiguous. V was clipped by 0 bases and J by 1 base, with 10 bases between them. This CDR3 is built from 15 residues. Per the germline V gene, CDR1 is SGHRS and CDR2 is YFSETQ. CDR3 sequence reads: CASSLGPGKNTEAFF. DNA of the CDR3: TGCGCCAGCAGCTTGGGCCCGGGAAAGAACACTGAAGCTTTCTTT.

This clonotype occurred many times. This chain joins TRBV4-1 and TRBJ1-4; D is ambiguous. The CDR3 runs 16 residues. The germline V gene encodes CDR1 MGHRA and CDR2 YSYEKL. Trimming pared 0 bases from V and 11 bases from J, leaving 19 bases between. The CDR3 DNA is TGCGCCAGCAGCCAAGATCCTGGAAGGGTCGGGAGCAAACTGTTTTTT. Protein sequence: CASSQDPGRVGSKLFF.

The sample holds a few counts of this clonotype. The chain joins TRBV4-3 to TRBJ2-7, with D unclear. The V end lost 1 base, the J end lost 7 bases, and 8 bases lay between the germline ends. The germline CDR1 and CDR2 sequences are LGHNA and YSLEER. The CDR3 spans 12 residues. In DNA, the CDR3 is TGCGCCAGCAGCCAAGGTTTAGGGGAGCAGTACTTC. Protein: CASSQGLGEQYF.

This clonotype was recorded many times. This chain joins TRBV29-1 and TRBJ2-1; TRBD1 might be the D (5 bases). The CDR3 has 18 amino acids. CDR1 and CDR2 from the germline V gene are SQVTM and ANQGSEA. The CDR3 DNA sequence: TGCAGTCTAAAAGGGGTGTTGGGCGACCACCCCCACTACAATGAGCAGTTCTTC. Residues: CSLKGVLGDHPHYNEQFF.

This clonotype appeared many times. V and J are TRBV11-2 and TRBJ2-7, with D hard to call. CDR1 and CDR2 (germline): SGHAT, FQNNGV. V lost 0 bases, J lost 5 bases, and 8 bases lay in between. This CDR3 comprises 13 residues. The CDR3 reads CASSLDPADEQYF. CDR3 in DNA: TGTGCCAGCAGCTTAGACCCGGCGGACGAGCAGTACTTC.

In this sample, this clonotype turned up a few times. The V gene is TRBV10-3, the J gene TRBJ2-5; 9 nucleotides agree with TRBD2. This CDR3 region has 16 residues. In germline, CDR1 is ENHRY, CDR2 SYGVKD. J lost 1 base, V lost 2 bases, and 5 bases had no gene match. CDR3 region: CAISEVLAGAQETQYF. CDR3 coding DNA: TGTGCCATCAGTGAGGTTTTAGCGGGAGCCCAAGAGACCCAGTACTTC.

On this clonotype itself: Given a much more abundant clone one base away, this may be a read error. This sequence joins TRBV27 and TRBJ2-7; D possibly corresponds to TRBD2 (6 bases). CDR3 length equals 14 residues. Trimming pared 2 bases from V and 4 bases from J, leaving 12 bases between. Per germline, CDR1 MNHEY and CDR2 SMNVEV (reference sequence). The CDR3 region is CASSLKAGRYEQYF. The DNA for the CDR3 is TGTGCCAGCAGTTTAAAAGCAGGGAGGTACGAGCAGTACTTC.

This clonotype was found many times. The rearrangement links TRBV5-1 to TRBJ1-1, with D unresolved. CDR1 and CDR2 from the germline V gene are SGHRS and YFSETQ. This CDR3 has 15 residues. The V gene lost 1 base and the J gene lost 1 base, with 11 bases spanning the gap. The DNA for the CDR3 is TGCGCCAGCAGCTTGTGGGAGCTGGGGAACACTGAAGCTTTCTTT. Translated: CASSLWELGNTEAFF.

The table lists this clonotype with many counts. The chain carries TRBV11-3 and TRBJ2-1, with 8 bases identical to TRBD2. This CDR3 has 16 amino acids. J lost 0 bases, V lost 5 bases, and 6 bases had no gene match. The V gene's germline CDR1 is SGHNT and CDR2 YENEEA. CDR3 loop: CASSPGLAGSYNEQFF. The DNA for the CDR3 is TGTGCCAGCAGCCCCGGTCTAGCGGGCTCCTACAATGAGCAGTTCTTC.

V usage is TRBV10-3 and J usage is TRBJ1-2, with D possibly TRBD1 on 5 matching bases. Germline V gene lookup returns CDR1 ENHRY and CDR2 SYGVKD. Trimming left V 10 bases short and J 3 bases short, with 18 bases between. CDR3 length: 14 amino acids. The CDR3 coding sequence is TGTGCCACTCGCCCGGTGGGGGAGGACTATGGCTACACCTTC. This translates into CATRPVGEDYGYTF.

This clonotype was found many times. CDR3 sequence: CSVGLNEQFF. CDR3 bases: TGCAGCGTTGGCCTCAATGAGCAGTTCTTC. The chain employs TRBV29-1 and TRBJ2-1, with D hard to call. The CDR3 is 10 residues long. Germline V gene data show CDR1 as SQVTM and CDR2 as ANQGSEA. The germline V and J ends were trimmed by 4 bases and 6 bases, with 4 bases remaining between them.

This chain joins TRBV6-2 or TRBV6-3 and TRBJ2-7; 9 bases match TRBD1. J lost 2 bases, V lost 2 bases, and 13 bases had no gene match. Germline V lookup: CDR1 MNHEY, CDR2 SVGEGT. This CDR3 region has 18 residues. The CDR3 nucleotides read TGTGCCAGCAGTTACCCTACTTTCCGGGACAGGGTGACCTACGAGCAGTACTTC. Translated: CASSYPTFRDRVTYEQYF.

This clonotype was recorded a few times. This chain uses TRBV4-2 with TRBJ2-7; D is unclear. V was cut by 0 bases and J by 2 bases, with 8 bases left in between. From germline, CDR1 is LGHNA and CDR2 YNFKEQ. The CDR3 runs to 14 residues. DNA of the CDR3: TGTGCCAGCAGCCAAGAGGTCAGTCCCTACGAGCAGTACTTC. Translating it yields CASSQEVSPYEQYF.

Ten or more counts support this clonotype. The V gene is TRBV4-3, the J gene TRBJ2-7; 8 bases match TRBD1. Germline lookup yields CDR1 LGHNA and CDR2 YSLEER. This CDR3 contains 15 residues. V gave up 4 bases and J gave up 5 bases; unmatched junction bases: 10. CDR3 in DNA: TGCGCCAGCAGCCTCGTCGGGACAGGAGACGACGAGCAGTACTTC. Translated, it gives CASSLVGTGDDEQYF.

In its sample, this clonotype was seen many times. This chain links TRBV20-1 with TRBJ2-3; the match to TRBD2 covers 8 bases. This CDR3 comprises 18 residues. Germline lookup yields CDR1 DFQATT and CDR2 SNEGSKA (reference sequence). J gave up 1 base and V 0 bases, and 12 bases lay outside the gene matches. This CDR3 is CSAREGAGVFSRTDTQYF. The CDR3 DNA is TGCAGTGCTAGAGAGGGAGCGGGAGTTTTTTCCCGCACAGATACGCAGTATTTT.

V gene TRBV23-1 combines with J gene TRBJ1-2; D might be TRBD1 (5 bases). TRBV23-1 is designated an ORF whose function remains uncertain. V was cut by 4 bases and J by 6 bases, with 15 bases left in between. This CDR3 has 14 amino acids. The CDR3 nucleotides are TGCGCCAGCAGTCCCCCGGGACCGATTCATGGCTACACCTTC. It encodes CASSPPGPIHGYTF.